This entry lists 3 T cell receptor beta chains sequenced from one sample in a study of human T cells and chemical hapten exposure. The time point here: patch test 2, 6 weeks after DPC sensitization. Treatment in this sample: therapeutic diphenylcyclopropenone sensitization with weekly scalp DPC. TCRdb independently ran MiXCR on the RACE reads; one entry per CDR3 protein. The profile covers about 110,000 distinct CDR3 sequences, with more than 7% appearing a single time and approximately 3% taken by the ten largest. This specimen consisted of whole blood, obtained in connection with sensitization to the hapten diphenylcyclopropenone (DPC). These receptors were obtained from a woman in her thirties or forties with alopecia areata. Some clones in this sample may be carry-over from other donors' samples.

This clonotype has a count of ten or more. V is TRBV5-6 and J is TRBJ1-5; no definite D call. Germline V gene lookup returns CDR1 SGHDT and CDR2 YYEEEE. Trimming stripped 3 bases from V and 5 bases from J, with 9 bases between. The CDR3 totals 13 residues. The CDR3 spells CASSSTPYQPQHF. As DNA, the CDR3 is TGTGCCAGCAGCTCGACTCCCTATCAGCCCCAGCATTTT.

CDR3 in DNA: TGTGCCAGCAGTCATGGGGAGCTGTTTTTT. Amino acids: CASSHGELFF. The chain has TRBV6-6 and TRBJ2-2; no reliable D call. Germline-derived CDR1 and CDR2 are MNHNY and SVGAGI (reference sequence). This CDR3 contains 10 residues. V was clipped by 5 bases and J by 8 bases, with 3 bases between them.

This clonotype was observed at least ten times. The rearrangement links TRBV20-1 to TRBJ1-1; tentative D call: TRBD1 (6 bases). The CDR3 is 13 residues long. V lost 4 bases and J 1 base, leaving 10 bases between the germline ends. Germline values: CDR1 DFQATT, CDR2 SNEGSKA (reference sequence). This CDR3 is CSAITGKNTEAFF. The CDR3, as DNA: TGCAGTGCTATTACAGGGAAGAACACTGAAGCTTTCTTT.